This T cell receptor beta chain was sequenced for a study of early T cells in non-severe SARS-CoV-2 infection (dated by TCRdb to about 2021). About the investigation overall: TCR sequencing used bulk RNA from unsorted whole blood, so alpha and beta chains could not be paired. Study-wide conclusions, independent of this receptor: Matching against VDJdb was skewed toward anti-spike CD8 responses, likely underestimated virus-specific expansions, and missed private and CD4 specificities.

On this clonotype: This receptor's antigen is unknown. No per-base quality is available; no much larger clone lies one base away.

Library preparation used 5' RACE. Sequencing was performed on a NextSeq 500. The TCR library protocol attached unique molecular identifiers to individual cDNA molecules to correct for sequencing error and PCR bias. Both TCR alpha and beta chains were sequenced, and tight co-correlation was observed between alpha and beta sequence abundances in each sample. Concerning the study's data processing: Decombinator V4 was used to annotate the V gene, J gene and CDR3 of the TCR sequences. Expanded TCRs were defined as changing significantly between any two time points under a Poisson model with p below 0.0001. TCR abundances were normalised to the total number of TCRs sequenced per sample and expressed as counts per million. TRAV1-2 paired with TRAJ12, TRAJ20 or TRAJ33 defined MAIT TCRs, while TRAV10 paired with TRAJ18 defined iNKT TCRs. VDJdb, accessed 1 November 2021, was searched for CMV, EBV and SARS-CoV-2 annotated TCRs, excluding TCRs annotated for multiple antigens. The public sequencing data were trimmed at Q25 with fastp and processed into clonotypes with MiXCR by TCRdb, which kept only in-frame beta chains. Rows are combined by CDR3 protein, so each entry shows the most common genes and DNA. These V and J calls are TCRdb output, not the study's own analysis. In all, the sample holds 75,000 to 90,000 distinct CDR3 sequences, and around 6% of those were seen once. The ten largest clonotypes hold roughly 8% of the sample.

CDR1 and CDR2 are drawn from the germline V gene (reference sequence): LNHDA, SQIVND. Taken from cysteine to phenylalanine, the CDR3 has 19 residues. This entry keeps only the CDR3 DNA: 57 bases, framed from base 1. The junction carries 17 bases between V and J, which are trimmed by 2 bases and 0 bases respectively. A case-control design nested within a healthcare worker cohort in London, UK, was used, with weekly nasopharyngeal swab PCR tests and blood sampling performed. Between 23 and 31 March 2020, the week of the UK lockdown, healthcare workers were enrolled and then followed up weekly for as long as 16 weeks.

The chain couples TRBV19 to TRBJ2-6, with the D gene uncertain. The specimen sequenced was whole blood. The sequence came from an adult who was a healthcare worker with PCR-confirmed SARS-CoV-2 infection or an uninfected control (not recorded which). The CDR3 protein: CASSIIRSASPSGANVLTF. The sequenced DNA: TGTGCCAGTAGTATAATAAGGTCCGCTAGTCCCTCTGGGGCCAACGTCCTGACTTTC. The entire variable domain, with the stretches around the CDR3 drawn from the reference TRBV19 and TRBJ2-6 proteins, is DGGITQSPKYLFRKEGQNVTLSCEQNLNHDAMYWYRQDPGQGLRLIYYSQIVNDFQKGDIAEGYSVSREKKESFPLTVTSAQKNPTAFYLCASSIIRSASPSGANVLTFGAGSRLTVL.